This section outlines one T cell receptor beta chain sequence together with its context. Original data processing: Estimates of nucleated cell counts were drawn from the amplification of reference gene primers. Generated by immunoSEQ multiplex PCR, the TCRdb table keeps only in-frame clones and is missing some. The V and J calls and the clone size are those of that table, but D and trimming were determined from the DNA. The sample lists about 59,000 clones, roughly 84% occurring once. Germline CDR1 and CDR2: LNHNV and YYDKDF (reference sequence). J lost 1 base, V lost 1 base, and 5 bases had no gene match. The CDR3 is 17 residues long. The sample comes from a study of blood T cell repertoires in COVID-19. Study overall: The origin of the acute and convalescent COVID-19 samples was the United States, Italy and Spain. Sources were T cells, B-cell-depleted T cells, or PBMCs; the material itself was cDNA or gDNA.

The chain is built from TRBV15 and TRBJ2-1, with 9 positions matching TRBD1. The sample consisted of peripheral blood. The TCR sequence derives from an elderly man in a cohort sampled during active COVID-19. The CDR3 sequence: CATSRVWGQGSYNEQFF. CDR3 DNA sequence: TGTGCCACCAGCAGAGTGTGGGGACAGGGATCCTACAATGAGCAGTTCTTC.